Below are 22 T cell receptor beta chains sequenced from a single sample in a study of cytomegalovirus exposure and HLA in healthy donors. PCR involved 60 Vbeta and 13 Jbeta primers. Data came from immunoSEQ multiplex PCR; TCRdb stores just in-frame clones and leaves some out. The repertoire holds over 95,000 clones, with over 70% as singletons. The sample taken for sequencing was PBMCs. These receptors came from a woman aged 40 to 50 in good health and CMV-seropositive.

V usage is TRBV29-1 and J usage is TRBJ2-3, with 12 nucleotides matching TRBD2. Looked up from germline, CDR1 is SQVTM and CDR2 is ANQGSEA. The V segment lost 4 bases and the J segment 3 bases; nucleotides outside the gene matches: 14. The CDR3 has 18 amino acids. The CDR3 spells CSVVRSKLAGGETDTQYF. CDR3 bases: TGCAGCGTTGTTAGGTCGAAACTAGCGGGGGGTGAAACAGATACGCAGTATTTT.

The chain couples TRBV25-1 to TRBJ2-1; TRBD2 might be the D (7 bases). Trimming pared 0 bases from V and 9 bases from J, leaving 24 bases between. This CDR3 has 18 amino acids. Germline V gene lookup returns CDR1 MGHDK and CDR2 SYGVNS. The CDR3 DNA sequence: TGTGCCAGCAGTGAATATAGTCGGTGGAGGGGGAGGGAGAGTGAGCAGTTCTTC. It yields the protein CASSEYSRWRGRESEQFF.

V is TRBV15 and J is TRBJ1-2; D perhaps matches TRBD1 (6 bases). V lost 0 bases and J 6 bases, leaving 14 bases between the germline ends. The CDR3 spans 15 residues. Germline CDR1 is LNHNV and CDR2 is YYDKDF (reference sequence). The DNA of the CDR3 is TGTGCCACCAGCAGAGATAGGAGCAGGGGCGATGGCTACACCTTC. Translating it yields CATSRDRSRGDGYTF.

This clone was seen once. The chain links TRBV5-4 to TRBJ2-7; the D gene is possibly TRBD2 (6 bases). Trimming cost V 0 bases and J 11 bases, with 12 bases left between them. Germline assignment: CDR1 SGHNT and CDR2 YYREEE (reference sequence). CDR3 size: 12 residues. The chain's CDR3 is CASSLGGDGEYF. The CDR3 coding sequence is TGTGCCAGCAGCTTGGGGGGGGACGGGGAGTACTTC.

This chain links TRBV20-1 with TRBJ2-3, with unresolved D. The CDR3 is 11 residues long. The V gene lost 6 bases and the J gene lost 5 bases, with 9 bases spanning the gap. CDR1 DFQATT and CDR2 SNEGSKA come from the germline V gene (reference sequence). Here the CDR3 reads CSADILDTQYF. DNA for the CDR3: TGCAGTGCCGATATACTAGATACGCAGTATTTT.

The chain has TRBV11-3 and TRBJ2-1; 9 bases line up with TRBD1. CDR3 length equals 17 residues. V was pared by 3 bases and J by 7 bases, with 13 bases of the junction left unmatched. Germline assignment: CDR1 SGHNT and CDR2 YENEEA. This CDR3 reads CASSFPQSGQGENEQFF. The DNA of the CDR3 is TGTGCCAGCAGCTTCCCTCAATCGGGACAGGGAGAAAATGAGCAGTTCTTC.

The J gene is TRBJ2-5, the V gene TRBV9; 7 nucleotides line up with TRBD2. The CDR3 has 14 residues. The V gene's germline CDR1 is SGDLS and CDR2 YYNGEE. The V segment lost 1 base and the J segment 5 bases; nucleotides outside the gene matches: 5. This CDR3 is CASSVKGAGETQYF. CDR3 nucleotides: TGTGCCAGCAGCGTAAAAGGAGCGGGGGAGACCCAGTACTTC.

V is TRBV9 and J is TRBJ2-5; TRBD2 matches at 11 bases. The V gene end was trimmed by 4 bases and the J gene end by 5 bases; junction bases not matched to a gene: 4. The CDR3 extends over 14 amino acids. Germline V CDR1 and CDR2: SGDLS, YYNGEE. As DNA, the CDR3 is TGTGCCAGCAGCCTAGCGGGGGGCTTGGAGACCCAGTACTTC. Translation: CASSLAGGLETQYF.

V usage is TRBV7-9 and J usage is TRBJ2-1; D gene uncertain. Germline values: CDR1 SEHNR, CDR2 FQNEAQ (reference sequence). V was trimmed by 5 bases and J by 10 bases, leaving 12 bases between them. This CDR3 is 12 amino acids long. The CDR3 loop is CASSRVTQEQFF. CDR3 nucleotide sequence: TGTGCCAGCAGCCGGGTGACTCAAGAGCAGTTCTTC.

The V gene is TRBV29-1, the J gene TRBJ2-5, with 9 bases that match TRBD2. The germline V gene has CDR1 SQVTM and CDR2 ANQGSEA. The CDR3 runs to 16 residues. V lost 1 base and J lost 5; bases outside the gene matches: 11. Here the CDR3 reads CSVEGGRAGGWETQYF. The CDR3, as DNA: TGCAGCGTTGAAGGCGGGAGGGCCGGAGGGTGGGAGACCCAGTACTTC.

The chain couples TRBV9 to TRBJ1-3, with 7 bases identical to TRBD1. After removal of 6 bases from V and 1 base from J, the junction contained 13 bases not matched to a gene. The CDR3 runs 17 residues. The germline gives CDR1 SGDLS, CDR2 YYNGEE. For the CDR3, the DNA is TGTGCCAGCACCAAGGATATAGGGGGCAGATCTGGAAACACCATATATTTT. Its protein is CASTKDIGGRSGNTIYF.

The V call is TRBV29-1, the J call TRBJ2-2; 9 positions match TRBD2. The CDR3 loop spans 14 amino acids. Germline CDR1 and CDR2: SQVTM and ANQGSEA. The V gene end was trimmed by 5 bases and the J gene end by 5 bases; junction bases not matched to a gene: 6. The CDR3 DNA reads TGCAGCGTTTTTAGCGGGAGTGGTACCGGGGAGCTGTTTTTT. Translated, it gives CSVFSGSGTGELFF.

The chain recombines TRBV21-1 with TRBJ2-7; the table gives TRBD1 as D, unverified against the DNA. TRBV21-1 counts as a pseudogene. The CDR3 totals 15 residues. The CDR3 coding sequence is TGTGCCAGCAGCAAGAATCCGCACAGGTTCTCCGAGCAGTACTTC. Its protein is CASSKNPHRFSEQYF.

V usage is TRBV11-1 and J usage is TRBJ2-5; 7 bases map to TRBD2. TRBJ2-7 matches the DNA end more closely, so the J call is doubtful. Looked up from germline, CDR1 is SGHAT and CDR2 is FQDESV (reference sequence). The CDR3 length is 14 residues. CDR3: CASSPRLADYEQYF. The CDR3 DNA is TGTGCCAGCAGCCCTCGACTAGCTGACTACGAGCAGTACTTC.

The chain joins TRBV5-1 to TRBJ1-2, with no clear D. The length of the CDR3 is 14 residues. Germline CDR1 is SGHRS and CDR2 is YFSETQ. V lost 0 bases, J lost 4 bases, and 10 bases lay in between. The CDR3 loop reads CASSLEARPYGYTF. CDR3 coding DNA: TGCGCCAGCAGCTTGGAGGCCAGGCCCTATGGCTACACCTTC.

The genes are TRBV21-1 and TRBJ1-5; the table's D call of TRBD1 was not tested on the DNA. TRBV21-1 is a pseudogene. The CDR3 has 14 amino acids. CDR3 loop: CASSKGADNQPQHF. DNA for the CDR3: TGTGCCAGCAGCAAAGGGGCAGACAATCAGCCCCAGCATTTT.

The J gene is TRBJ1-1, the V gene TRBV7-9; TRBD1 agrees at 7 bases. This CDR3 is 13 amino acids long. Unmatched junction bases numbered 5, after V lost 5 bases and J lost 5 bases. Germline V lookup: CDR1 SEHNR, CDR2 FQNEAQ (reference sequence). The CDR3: CASSLKQGTEAFF. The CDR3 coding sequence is TGTGCCAGCAGCCTCAAACAGGGGACTGAAGCTTTCTTT.

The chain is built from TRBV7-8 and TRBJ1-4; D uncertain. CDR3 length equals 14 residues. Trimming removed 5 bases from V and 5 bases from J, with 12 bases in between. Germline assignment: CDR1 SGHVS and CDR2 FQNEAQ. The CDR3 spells CASSPSQRNEKLFF. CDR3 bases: TGTGCCAGCAGCCCCTCCCAGAGGAATGAAAAACTGTTTTTT.

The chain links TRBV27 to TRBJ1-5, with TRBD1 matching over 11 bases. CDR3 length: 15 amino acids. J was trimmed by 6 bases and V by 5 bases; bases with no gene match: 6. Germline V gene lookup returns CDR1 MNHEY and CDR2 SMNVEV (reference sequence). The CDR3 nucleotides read TGTGCCAGCAGTCCGTGGACAGGGGGCAGTCAGCCCCAGCATTTT. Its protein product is CASSPWTGGSQPQHF.

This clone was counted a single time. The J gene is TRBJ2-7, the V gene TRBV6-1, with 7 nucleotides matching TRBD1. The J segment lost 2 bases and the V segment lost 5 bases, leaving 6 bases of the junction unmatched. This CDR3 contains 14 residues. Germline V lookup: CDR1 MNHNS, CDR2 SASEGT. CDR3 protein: CASSSGTVPYEQYF. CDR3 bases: TGTGCCAGCAGTTCCGGGACAGTCCCCTACGAGCAGTACTTC.

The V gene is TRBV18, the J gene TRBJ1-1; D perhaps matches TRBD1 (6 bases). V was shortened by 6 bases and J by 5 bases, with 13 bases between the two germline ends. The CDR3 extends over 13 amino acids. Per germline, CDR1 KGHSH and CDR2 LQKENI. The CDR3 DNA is TGTGCCAGCTCGTCGACAGGTCCGACTGAAGCTTTCTTT. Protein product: CASSSTGPTEAFF.

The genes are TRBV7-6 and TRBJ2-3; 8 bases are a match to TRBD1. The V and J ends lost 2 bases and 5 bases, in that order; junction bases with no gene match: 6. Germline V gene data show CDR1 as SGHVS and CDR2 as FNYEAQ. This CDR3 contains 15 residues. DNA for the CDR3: TGTGCCAGCAGCTTACGAGGACAGGGCGTAGATACGCAGTATTTT. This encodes CASSLRGQGVDTQYF.